The 26 T cell receptor beta chains below were found in one sample sequenced in a study of monozygotic twins with inflammatory bowel disease. TCRdb re-called the 5' RACE reads, yielding one record per CDR3 amino acid sequence without DNA. The table lists around 380,000 distinct CDR3 sequences. Sequenced material: blood. All receptors derive from a human donor with ulcerative colitis or Crohn's disease, or a healthy co-twin of an affected twin (not recorded which).

The V call is TRBV2, the J call TRBJ2-1; TCRdb proposes TRBD2, but this gene call is untestable without DNA. This CDR3 is built from 14 residues. Germline CDR1 SNHLY, CDR2 FYNNEI. The CDR3 spells CASSGTRSVNEQFF.

This chain connects TRBV5-4 to TRBJ1-1; TCRdb gives TRBD1 as the D gene, but with no DNA this cannot be confirmed. Germline values: CDR1 SGHNT, CDR2 YYREEE (reference sequence). The CDR3 has 14 amino acids. This chain's CDR3 is CASSPTGVETEAFF.

The chain joins TRBV10-3 to TRBJ1-1. This CDR3 has 13 residues. Germline V gives CDR1 ENHRY, CDR2 SYGVKD. The CDR3: CAIRVRMNTEAFF.

This rearrangement joins TRBV6-5 to TRBJ1-1. The germline V gene encodes CDR1 MNHEY and CDR2 SVGAGI. This CDR3 contains 11 residues. This chain's CDR3 is CASSFRTEAFF.

V and J are TRBV20-1 and TRBJ2-1. The CDR3 contains 15 residues. Looked up from germline, CDR1 is DFQATT and CDR2 is SNEGSKA (reference sequence). The CDR3 reads CSARDQDLSYNEQFF.

The chain joins TRBV7-9 to TRBJ1-1; no DNA is available, so the TRBD1 call from TCRdb remains unchecked. The germline V gene encodes CDR1 SEHNR and CDR2 FQNEAQ (reference sequence). The CDR3 covers 16 residues. The CDR3 sequence is CASSLRLGLGDTEAFF.

The CDR3 loop reads CSARPWTSGNQETQYF. The rearrangement links TRBV20-1 to TRBJ2-5; absent DNA, TCRdb's TRBD2 call cannot be checked. Germline-derived CDR1 and CDR2 are DFQATT and SNEGSKA (reference sequence). The CDR3 length is 16 residues.

The chain links TRBV7-2 to TRBJ2-7. Germline-derived CDR1 and CDR2 are SGHTA and FQGNSA. CDR3 length equals 15 residues. CDR3 residues: CASSYDAISSYEQYF.

V is TRBV18 and J is TRBJ2-3; the D call from TCRdb, TRBD1, cannot be confirmed without DNA. This CDR3 is built from 15 residues. Germline assignment: CDR1 KGHSH and CDR2 LQKENI. The CDR3 reads CASSPGGYSTDTQYF.

This chain uses TRBV7-9 with TRBJ1-4; TCRdb calls TRBD1, which cannot be checked without DNA. Germline CDR1 SEHNR, CDR2 FQNEAQ (reference sequence). CDR3 size: 14 residues. This chain's CDR3 is CASSLTTGSEKLFF.

The gene calls are TRBV25-1 and TRBJ2-7. Germline CDR1 and CDR2: MGHDK and SYGVNS. This CDR3 is built from 13 residues. CDR3 region: CASREQGTYEQYF.

The chain has TRBV5-6 and TRBJ1-4; TCRdb's D call, TRBD1, is unchecked because there is no DNA. CDR1 is SGHDT, CDR2 YYEEEE, per germline. This CDR3 is built from 15 residues. The CDR3 reads CASSFYRGTNEKLFF.

This chain connects TRBV6-4 to TRBJ2-1; lacking DNA, the TRBD1 call made by TCRdb goes unchecked. This CDR3 region has 16 residues. Per the germline V gene, CDR1 is MRHNA and CDR2 is SNTAGT. This CDR3 is CASSASNGGATNEQFF.

The chain is built from TRBV6-6 and TRBJ2-2; TCRdb selects TRBD2, and the lack of DNA leaves this call unchecked. Germline V gene lookup returns CDR1 MNHNY and CDR2 SVGAGI (reference sequence). The CDR3 is 13 residues long. The CDR3 is CASSSAGTGELFF.

The chain links TRBV10-3 to TRBJ1-2; TCRdb returns TRBD1, unconfirmable since there is no DNA. This CDR3 comprises 14 residues. Germline V gives CDR1 ENHRY, CDR2 SYGVKD. This CDR3 is CAISKDRGNYGYTF.

The chain uses TRBV20-1 and TRBJ2-4. The length of the CDR3 is 12 residues. CDR1 DFQATT and CDR2 SNEGSKA come from the germline V gene (reference sequence). The CDR3 loop is CSARDRTGFQYF.

The rearrangement uses TRBV5-1 and TRBJ2-2. Germline values: CDR1 SGHRS, CDR2 YFSETQ. The CDR3 spans 15 residues. The CDR3 reads CASSLEISGPGELFF.

V and J are TRBV6-1 and TRBJ2-2; the TCRdb call, TRBD2, lacks DNA for checking. Germline CDR1 reads MNHNS; CDR2 reads SASEGT. The CDR3 is 16 amino acids. Here the CDR3 reads CASRVLAGPGAGELFF.

The chain is built from TRBV11-1 and TRBJ1-1. Germline CDR1 SGHAT, CDR2 FQDESV (reference sequence). This CDR3 contains 15 residues. The CDR3 loop reads CASSLTWGEDTEAFF.

The chain uses TRBV5-1 and TRBJ1-2; TCRdb names TRBD1, which stays unverified in the absence of DNA. The CDR3 is 14 amino acids. CDR1 and CDR2 from the germline V gene are SGHRS and YFSETQ. This chain's CDR3 is CASRSQGDGFGYTF.

This rearrangement joins TRBV9 to TRBJ2-7; TCRdb picks TRBD2, but there is no DNA to check that call. CDR3 length equals 13 residues. Germline V lookup: CDR1 SGDLS, CDR2 YYNGEE. CDR3: CASSPSGAGEQYF. Complete variable domain (other parts from reference TRBV9 and TRBJ2-7): DSGVTQTPKHLITATGQRVTLRCSPRSGDLSVYWYQQSLDQGLQFLIQYYNGEERAKGNILERFSAQQFPDLHSELNLSSLELGDSALYFCASSPSGAGEQYFGPGTRLTVT.

This chain joins TRBV10-3 and TRBJ2-3; TCRdb's D call of TRBD2 is untestable without DNA. The CDR3 runs 16 residues. Germline CDR1 and CDR2: ENHRY and SYGVKD. CDR3 amino acids: CAISEGLAGYSDTQYF.

This chain uses TRBV20-1 with TRBJ2-3. Germline loops: CDR1 DFQATT, CDR2 SNEGSKA (reference sequence). The CDR3 length is 12 residues. CDR3 sequence reads: CSVSLLTDTQYF.

The gene calls are TRBV27 and TRBJ2-1; checking the TCRdb D call of TRBD1 is not possible without DNA. The CDR3 runs to 15 residues. Germline CDR1 reads MNHEY; CDR2 reads SMNVEV (reference sequence). CDR3: CASTAGQGAYNEQFF.

The gene calls are TRBV6-1 and TRBJ1-3; TCRdb selects TRBD1, and the lack of DNA leaves this call unchecked. Per the germline V gene, CDR1 is MNHNS and CDR2 is SASEGT. There are 12 residues in the CDR3. The CDR3 sequence is CASSPGDRTIYF.

V is TRBV5-1 and J is TRBJ2-5; TCRdb indicates TRBD2, and absent DNA this call remains unverified. Looked up from germline, CDR1 is SGHRS and CDR2 is YFSETQ. This CDR3 has 17 amino acids. CDR3 loop: CASSLGGLAGGRETQYF.